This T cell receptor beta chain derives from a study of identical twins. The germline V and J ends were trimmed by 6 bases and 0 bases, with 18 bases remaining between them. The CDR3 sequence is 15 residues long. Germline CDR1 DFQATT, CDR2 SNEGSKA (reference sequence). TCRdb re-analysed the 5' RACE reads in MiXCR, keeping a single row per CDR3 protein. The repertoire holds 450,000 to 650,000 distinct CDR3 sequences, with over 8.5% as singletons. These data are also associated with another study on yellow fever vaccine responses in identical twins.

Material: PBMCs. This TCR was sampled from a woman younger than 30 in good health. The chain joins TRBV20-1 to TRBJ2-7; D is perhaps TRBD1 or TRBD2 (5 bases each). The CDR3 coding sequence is TGCAGTGCCGCCAGCACCGGGACCGGCTCCTACGAGCAGTACTTC. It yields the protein CSAASTGTGSYEQYF.